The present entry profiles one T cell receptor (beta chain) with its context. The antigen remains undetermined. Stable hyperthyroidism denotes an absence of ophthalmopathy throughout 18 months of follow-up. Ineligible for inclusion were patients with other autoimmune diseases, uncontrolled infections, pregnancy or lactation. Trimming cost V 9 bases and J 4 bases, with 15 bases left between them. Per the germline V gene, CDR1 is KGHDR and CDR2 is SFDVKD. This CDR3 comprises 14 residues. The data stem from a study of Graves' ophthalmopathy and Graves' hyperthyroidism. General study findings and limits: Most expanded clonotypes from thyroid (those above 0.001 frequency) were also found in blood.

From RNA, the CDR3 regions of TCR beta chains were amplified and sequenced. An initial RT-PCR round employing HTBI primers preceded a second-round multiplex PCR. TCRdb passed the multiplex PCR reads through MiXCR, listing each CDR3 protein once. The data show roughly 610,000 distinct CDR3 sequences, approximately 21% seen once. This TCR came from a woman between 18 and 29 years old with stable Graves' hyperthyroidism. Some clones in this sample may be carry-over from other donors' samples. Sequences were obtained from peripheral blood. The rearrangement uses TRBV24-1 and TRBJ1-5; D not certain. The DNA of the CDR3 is TGTGCCACCGCACGAGAGGGATCTAATCAGCCCCAGCATTTT. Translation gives CATAREGSNQPQHF.